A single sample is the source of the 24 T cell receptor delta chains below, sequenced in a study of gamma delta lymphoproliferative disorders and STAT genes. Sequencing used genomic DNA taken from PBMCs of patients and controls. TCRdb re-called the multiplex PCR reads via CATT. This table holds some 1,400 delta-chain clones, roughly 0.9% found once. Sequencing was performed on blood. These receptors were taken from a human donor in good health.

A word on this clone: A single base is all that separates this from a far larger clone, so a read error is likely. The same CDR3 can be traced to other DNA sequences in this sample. The CDR3 reads CACDRVGPYTDKLIF. Here the CDR3 DNA reads TGTGCCTGTGACCGAGTTGGACCGTACACCGATAAACTCATTTTT. J is TRDJ1 and V is TRDV2; D is undetermined. Germline lookup yields CDR1 GEAIGNYY and CDR2 EKD. The length of the CDR3 is 15 residues.

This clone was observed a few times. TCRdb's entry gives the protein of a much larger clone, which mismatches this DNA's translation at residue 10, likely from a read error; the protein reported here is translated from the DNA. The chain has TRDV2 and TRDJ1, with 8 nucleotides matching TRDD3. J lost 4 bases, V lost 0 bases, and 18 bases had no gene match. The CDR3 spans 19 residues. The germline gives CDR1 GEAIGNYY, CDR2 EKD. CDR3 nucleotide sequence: TGTGCCTGTGACACCCTCCTTCAAGCCCGTACTGGGGGGTTCGATAAACTCATCTTT. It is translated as CACDTLLQARTGGFDKLIF.

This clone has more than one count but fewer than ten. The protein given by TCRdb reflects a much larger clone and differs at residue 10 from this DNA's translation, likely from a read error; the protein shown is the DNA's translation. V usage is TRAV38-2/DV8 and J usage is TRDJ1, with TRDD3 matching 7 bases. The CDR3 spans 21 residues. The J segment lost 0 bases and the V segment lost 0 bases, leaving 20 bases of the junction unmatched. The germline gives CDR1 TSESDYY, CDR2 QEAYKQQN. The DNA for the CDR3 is TGTGCTTATAGGAGCGCAATACTGGGGAATACCTATACATGGTACACCGATAAACTCATCTTT. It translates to CAYRSAILGNTYTWYTDKLIF.

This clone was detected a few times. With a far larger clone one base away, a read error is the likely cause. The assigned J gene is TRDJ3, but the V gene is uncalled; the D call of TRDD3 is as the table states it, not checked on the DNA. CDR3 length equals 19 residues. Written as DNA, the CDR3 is TGTGCCTGTGACTCCACCGTAGGGGGGGTCTCCTGGGACACCCGACAGATGTTTTTC. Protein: CACDSTVGGVSWDTRQMFF.

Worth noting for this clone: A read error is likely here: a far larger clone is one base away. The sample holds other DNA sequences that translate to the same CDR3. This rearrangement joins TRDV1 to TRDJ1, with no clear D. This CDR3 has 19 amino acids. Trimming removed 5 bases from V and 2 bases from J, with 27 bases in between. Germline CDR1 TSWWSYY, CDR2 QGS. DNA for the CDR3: TGTGCTCTTGGGCCTTACCTGTACGTTTTGGTTCCGTATACCGATAAACTCATCTTT. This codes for CALGPYLYVLVPYTDKLIF.

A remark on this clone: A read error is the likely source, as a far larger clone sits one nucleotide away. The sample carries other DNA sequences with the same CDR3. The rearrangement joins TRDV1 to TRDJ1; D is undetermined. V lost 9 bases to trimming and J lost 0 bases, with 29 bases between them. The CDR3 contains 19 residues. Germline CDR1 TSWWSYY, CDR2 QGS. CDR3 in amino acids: CALGPYLYVLVPYTDKLIF. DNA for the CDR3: TGTGCTCTCGGGCCTTACCTGTACGTTTTGGTTCCGTACACCGATAAACTCATCTTT.

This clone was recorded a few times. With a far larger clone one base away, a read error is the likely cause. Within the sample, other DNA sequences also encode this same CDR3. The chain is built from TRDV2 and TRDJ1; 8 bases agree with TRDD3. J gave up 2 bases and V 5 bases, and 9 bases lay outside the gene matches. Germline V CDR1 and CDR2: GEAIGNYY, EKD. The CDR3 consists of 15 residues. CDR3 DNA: TGTGCCTGTGTAACTGGGGGGATTTGGACCGATAAACTCATCTTT. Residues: CACVTGGIWTDKLIF.

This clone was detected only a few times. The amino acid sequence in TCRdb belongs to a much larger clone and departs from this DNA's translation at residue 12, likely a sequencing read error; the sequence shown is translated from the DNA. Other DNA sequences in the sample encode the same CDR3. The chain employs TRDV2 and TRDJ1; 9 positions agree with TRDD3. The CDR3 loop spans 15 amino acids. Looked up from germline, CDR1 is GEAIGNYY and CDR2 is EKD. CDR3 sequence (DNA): TGTGCCTGTGACACCGTGGGGGATATCGGCGATAACCTCATCTTT. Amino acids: CACDTVGDIGDNLIF.

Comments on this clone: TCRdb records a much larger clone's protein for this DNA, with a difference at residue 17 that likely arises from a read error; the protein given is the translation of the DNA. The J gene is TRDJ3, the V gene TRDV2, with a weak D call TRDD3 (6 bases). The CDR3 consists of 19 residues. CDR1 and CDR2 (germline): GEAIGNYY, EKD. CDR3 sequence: CACDSTVGGVSWDTRQLFF. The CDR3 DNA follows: TGTGCCTGTGACTCCACCGTGGGGGGGGTCTCCTGGGACACCCGACAGCTGTTTTTC.

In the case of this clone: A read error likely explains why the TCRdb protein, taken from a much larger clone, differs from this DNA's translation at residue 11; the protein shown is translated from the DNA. CDR3 coding DNA: TGTGCCTGTGACCCACTGGGGGATGGGGATACGGAACTCATCTTT. Its protein is CACDPLGDGDTELIF. V usage is TRDV2 and J usage is TRDJ1, with 10 nucleotides matching TRDD3. With V trimmed by 3 bases and J by 9 bases, 12 bases remained unmatched. The CDR3 loop spans 15 amino acids. Germline values: CDR1 GEAIGNYY, CDR2 EKD.

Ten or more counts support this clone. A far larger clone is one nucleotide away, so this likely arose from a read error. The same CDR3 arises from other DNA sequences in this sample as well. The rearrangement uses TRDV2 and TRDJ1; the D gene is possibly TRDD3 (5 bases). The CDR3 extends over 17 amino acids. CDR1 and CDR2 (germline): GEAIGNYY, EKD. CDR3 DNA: TGTGCCTGTGACACCGTTGCTGGGTGGGACGACACCGATAAGCTCATCTTT. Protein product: CACDTVAGWDDTDKLIF.

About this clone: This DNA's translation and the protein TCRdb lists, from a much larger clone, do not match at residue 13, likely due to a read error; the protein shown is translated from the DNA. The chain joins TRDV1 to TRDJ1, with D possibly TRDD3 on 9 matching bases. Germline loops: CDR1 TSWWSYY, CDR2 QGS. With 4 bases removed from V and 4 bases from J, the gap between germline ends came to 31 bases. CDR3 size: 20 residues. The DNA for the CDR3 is TGTGCTCTTGGGGTCGCCTTCCTATCGGGGGGATACACCACGATCGATAAACTCATCTTT. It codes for CALGVAFLSGGYTTIDKLIF.

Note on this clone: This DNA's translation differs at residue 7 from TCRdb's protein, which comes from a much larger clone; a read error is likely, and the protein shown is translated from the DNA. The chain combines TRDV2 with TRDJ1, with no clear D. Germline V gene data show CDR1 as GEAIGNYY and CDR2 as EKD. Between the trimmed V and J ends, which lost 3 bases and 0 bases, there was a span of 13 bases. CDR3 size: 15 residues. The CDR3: CACDRVEPYTDKLIF. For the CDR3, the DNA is TGTGCCTGTGACCGAGTTGAACCGTACACCGATAAACTCATCTTT.

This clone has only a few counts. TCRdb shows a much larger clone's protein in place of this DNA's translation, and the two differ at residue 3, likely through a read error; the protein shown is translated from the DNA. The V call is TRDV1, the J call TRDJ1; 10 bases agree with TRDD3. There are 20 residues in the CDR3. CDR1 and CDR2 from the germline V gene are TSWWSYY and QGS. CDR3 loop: CAPGVAFLSGGYATIDKLIF. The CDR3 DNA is TGTGCTCCTGGGGTCGCCTTCCTATCGGGGGGATACGCCACGATCGATAAACTCATCTTT.

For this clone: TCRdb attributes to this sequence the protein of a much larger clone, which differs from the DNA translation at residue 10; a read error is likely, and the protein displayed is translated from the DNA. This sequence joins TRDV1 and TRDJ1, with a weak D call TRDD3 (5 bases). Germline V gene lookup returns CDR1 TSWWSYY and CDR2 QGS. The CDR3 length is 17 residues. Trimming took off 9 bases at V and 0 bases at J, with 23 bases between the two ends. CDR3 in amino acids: CALHRGYLSHNTDKLIF. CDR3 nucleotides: TGTGCTCTACATCGGGGGTACCTTTCCCATAACACCGATAAACTCATCTTT.

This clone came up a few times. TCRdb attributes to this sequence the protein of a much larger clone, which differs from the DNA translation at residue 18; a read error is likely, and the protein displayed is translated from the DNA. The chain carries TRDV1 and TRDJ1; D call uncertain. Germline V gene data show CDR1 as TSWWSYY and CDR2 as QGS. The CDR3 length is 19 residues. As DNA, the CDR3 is TGTGCTCTTGGGCCTTACCTGTACGTTTTGGTTCCGTACACCGATAAACTCACCTTT. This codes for CALGPYLYVLVPYTDKLTF.

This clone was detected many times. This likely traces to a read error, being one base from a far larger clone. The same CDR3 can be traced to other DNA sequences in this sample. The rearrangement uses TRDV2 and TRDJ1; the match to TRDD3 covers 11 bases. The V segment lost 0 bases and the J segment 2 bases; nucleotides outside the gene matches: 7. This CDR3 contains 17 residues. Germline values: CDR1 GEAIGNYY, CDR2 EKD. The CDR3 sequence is CACDTLRLGDNTDKLIF. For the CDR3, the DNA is TGTGCCTGTGACACCCTACGACTGGGGGATAATACCGATAAACTCATCTTT.

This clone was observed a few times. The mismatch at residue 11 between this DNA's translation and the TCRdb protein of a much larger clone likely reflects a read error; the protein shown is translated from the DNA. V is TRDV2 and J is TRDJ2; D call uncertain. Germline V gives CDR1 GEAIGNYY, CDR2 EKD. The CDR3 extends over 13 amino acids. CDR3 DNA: TGTGCCTCCTCTTATCTCCCGACAGCACAACACTTCTTT. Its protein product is CASSYLPTAQHFF.

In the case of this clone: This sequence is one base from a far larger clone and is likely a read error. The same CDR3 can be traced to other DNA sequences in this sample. The CDR3 region is CACDSLNWGIRDQGEGWALDKLIF. CDR3 DNA: TGTGCCTGTGACAGCCTTAACTGGGGGATACGCGATCAAGGCGAAGGTTGGGCGCTCGATAAACTCATCTTT. This rearrangement joins TRDV2 to TRDJ1; the match to TRDD3 covers 13 bases. The CDR3 runs 24 residues. CDR1 GEAIGNYY and CDR2 EKD come from the germline V gene. The V and J ends lost 2 bases and 4 bases, in that order; junction bases with no gene match: 30.

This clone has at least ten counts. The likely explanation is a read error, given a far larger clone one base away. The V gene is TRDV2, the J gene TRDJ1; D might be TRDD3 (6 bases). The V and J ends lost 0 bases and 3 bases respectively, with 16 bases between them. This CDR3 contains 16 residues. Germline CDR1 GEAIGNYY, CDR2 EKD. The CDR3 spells CACDTVGARGADKLIF. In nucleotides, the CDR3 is TGTGCCTGTGACACCGTGGGGGCCCGGGGAGCCGATAAACTCATCTTT.

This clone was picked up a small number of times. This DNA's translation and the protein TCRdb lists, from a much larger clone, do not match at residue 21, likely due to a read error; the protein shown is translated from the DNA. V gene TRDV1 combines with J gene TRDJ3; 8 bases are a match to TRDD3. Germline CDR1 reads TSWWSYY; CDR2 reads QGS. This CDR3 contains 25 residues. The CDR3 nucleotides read TGTGCTCTTGGGGAACATAGTATAGTGGGGGATCATGGGTTGGCCAAGACCTGGGACACCCAACAGATGTTTTTC. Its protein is CALGEHSIVGDHGLAKTWDTQQMFF.

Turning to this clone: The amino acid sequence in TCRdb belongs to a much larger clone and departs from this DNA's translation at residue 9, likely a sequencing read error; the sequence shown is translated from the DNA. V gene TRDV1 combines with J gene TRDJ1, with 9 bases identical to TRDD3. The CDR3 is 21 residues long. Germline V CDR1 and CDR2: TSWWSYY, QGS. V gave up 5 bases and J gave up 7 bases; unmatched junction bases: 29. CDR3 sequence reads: CALGQPLPRPLRLGDPSKLIF. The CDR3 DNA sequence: TGTGCTCTTGGGCAACCCTTGCCACGTCCCCTGAGACTGGGGGACCCCTCTAAACTCATCTTT.

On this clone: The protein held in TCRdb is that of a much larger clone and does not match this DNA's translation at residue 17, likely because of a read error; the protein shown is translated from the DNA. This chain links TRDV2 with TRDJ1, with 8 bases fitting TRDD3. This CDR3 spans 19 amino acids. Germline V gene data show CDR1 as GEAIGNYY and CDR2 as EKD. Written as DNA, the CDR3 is TGTGCCTGTGACACCCTCCTTCAAGCCAGTACTGGGGGGTTCGATAAATTCATCTTT. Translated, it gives CACDTLLQASTGGFDKFIF.

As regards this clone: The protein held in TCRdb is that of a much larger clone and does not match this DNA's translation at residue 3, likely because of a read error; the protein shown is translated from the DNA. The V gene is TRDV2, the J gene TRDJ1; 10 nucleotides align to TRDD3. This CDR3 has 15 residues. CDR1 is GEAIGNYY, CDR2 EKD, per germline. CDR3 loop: CARDPLGDGDAELIF. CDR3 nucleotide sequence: TGTGCCCGTGACCCACTGGGGGATGGGGATGCGGAACTCATCTTT.